Presented here are 7 T cell receptor beta chains from one specimen sequenced in a study of somatic mutations in cytotoxic T cells in rheumatoid arthritis. Assay used: immunoSEQ multiplex PCR; TCRdb lists only in-frame clones, some missing. In the table there are more than 6,000 clones, 60% to 75% of which are singletons. The sample was CD8+ T cells sorted from blood. Every receptor here comes from a middle-aged man in good health.

V usage is TRBV2 and J usage is TRBJ1-1, with TRBD1 matching over 11 bases. The junction had 9 bases not matched to a gene; V was cut back by 11 bases and J by 7 bases. Per the germline V gene, CDR1 is SNHLY and CDR2 is FYNNEI. The CDR3 runs 13 residues. This CDR3 reads CARLRDRGGEAFF. The CDR3 DNA is TGTGCCCGCCTACGGGACAGGGGGGGTGAAGCTTTCTTT.

The rearrangement joins TRBV7-9 to TRBJ2-1; 8 bases match TRBD2. Trimming cost V 5 bases and J 3 bases; bases outside gene matches: 6. Germline CDR1 SEHNR, CDR2 FQNEAQ (reference sequence). The CDR3 is 15 amino acids. The CDR3 reads CASSPRGGGYNEQFF. In nucleotides, the CDR3 is TGTGCCAGCAGCCCTCGGGGGGGCGGCTACAATGAGCAGTTCTTC.

The gene calls are TRBV7-2 and TRBJ2-5, with D unresolved. Deletions cut 1 base from V and 4 bases from J, with 10 bases between. The CDR3 is made up of 14 amino acids. Germline loops: CDR1 SGHTA, CDR2 FQGNSA. CDR3 residues: CASSLVLGSETQYF. DNA of the CDR3: TGTGCCAGCAGCTTAGTTCTGGGTTCAGAGACCCAGTACTTC.

This chain connects TRBV27 to TRBJ1-5; D is perhaps TRBD1 (6 bases). The CDR3 consists of 15 residues. Per the germline V gene, CDR1 is MNHEY and CDR2 is SMNVEV (reference sequence). V gave up 0 bases and J gave up 6 bases, with 12 bases separating them. The CDR3 region is CASSLSPSGAQPQHF. CDR3 DNA: TGTGCCAGCAGTTTATCCCCCTCAGGGGCTCAGCCCCAGCATTTT.

J is TRBJ2-3 and V is TRBV6-4, with TRBD2 matching 15 bases. The CDR3 totals 17 residues. The junction had 7 bases not matched to a gene; V was cut back by 6 bases and J by 3 bases. The V gene's germline CDR1 is MRHNA and CDR2 SNTAGT. Here the CDR3 DNA reads TGTGCCAGCAGCCGGACTAGCGGGGGGGAAGGAACAGATACGCAGTATTTT. This gives the protein CASSRTSGGEGTDTQYF.

The V call is TRBV14, the J call TRBJ2-2; D not resolved. The CDR3 runs to 15 residues. V gave up 3 bases and J gave up 4 bases, with 12 bases separating them. Germline CDR1 reads SGHDN; CDR2 reads FVKESK. The CDR3 DNA reads as TGTGCCAGCAGCCAGCTCAGTCGACGCACCGGGGAGCTGTTTTTT. Translation: CASSQLSRRTGELFF.

V gene TRBV29-1 combines with J gene TRBJ2-3; 7 bases are shared with TRBD1. The V segment lost 7 bases and the J segment 1 base; nucleotides outside the gene matches: 5. The CDR3 has 13 amino acids. Looked up from germline, CDR1 is SQVTM and CDR2 is ANQGSEA. DNA of the CDR3: TGCAGCGGGAATCAGGGGGGCACAGATACGCAGTATTTT. Its protein product is CSGNQGGTDTQYF.